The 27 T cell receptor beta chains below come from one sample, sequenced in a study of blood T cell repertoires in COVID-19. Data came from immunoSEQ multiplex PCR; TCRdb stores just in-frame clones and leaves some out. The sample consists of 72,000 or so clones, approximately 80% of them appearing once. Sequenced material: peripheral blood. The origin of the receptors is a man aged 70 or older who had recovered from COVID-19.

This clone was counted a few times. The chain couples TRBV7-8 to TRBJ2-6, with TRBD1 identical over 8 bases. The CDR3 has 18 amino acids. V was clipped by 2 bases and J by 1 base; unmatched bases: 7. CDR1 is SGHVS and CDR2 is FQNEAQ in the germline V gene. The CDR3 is CASSLRPGGASGANVLTF. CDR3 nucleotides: TGTGCCAGCAGCTTACGGCCAGGGGGCGCGTCTGGGGCCAACGTCCTGACTTTC.

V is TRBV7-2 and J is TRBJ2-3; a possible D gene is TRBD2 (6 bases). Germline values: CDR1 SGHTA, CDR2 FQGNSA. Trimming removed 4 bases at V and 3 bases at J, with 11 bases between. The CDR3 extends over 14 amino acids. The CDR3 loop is CASSSLDYTDTQYF. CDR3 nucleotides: TGTGCCAGCAGCTCCCTGGACTATACAGATACGCAGTATTTT.

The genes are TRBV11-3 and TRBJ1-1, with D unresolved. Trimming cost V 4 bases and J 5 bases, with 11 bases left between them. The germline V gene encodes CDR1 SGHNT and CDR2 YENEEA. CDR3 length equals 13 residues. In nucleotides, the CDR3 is TGTGCCAGCAGCTCTAATGAGTGGACTGAAGCTTTCTTT. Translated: CASSSNEWTEAFF.

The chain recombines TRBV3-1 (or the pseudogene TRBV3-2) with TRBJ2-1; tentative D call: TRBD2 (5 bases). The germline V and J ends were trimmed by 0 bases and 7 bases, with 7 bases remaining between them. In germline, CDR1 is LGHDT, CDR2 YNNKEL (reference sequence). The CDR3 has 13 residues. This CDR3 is CASSQEGGNEQFF. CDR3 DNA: TGTGCCAGCAGCCAAGAAGGAGGAAATGAGCAGTTCTTC.

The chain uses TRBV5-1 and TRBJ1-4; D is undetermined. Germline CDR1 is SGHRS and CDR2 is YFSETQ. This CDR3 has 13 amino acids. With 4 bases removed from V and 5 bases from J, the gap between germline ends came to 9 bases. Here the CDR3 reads CASSPEANEKLFF. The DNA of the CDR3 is TGCGCCAGCAGCCCCGAGGCGAATGAAAAACTGTTTTTT.

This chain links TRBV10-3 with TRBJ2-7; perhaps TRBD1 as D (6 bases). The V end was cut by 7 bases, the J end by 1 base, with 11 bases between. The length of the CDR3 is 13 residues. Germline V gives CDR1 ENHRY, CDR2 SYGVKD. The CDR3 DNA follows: TGTGCCATCATGGGGGCCGGTTCCTACGAGCAGTACTTC. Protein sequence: CAIMGAGSYEQYF.

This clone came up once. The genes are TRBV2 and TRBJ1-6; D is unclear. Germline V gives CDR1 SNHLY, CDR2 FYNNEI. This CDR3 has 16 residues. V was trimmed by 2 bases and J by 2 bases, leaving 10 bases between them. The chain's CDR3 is CASSELGRTYNSPLHF. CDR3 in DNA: TGTGCCAGCAGTGAATTGGGGAGGACCTATAATTCACCCCTCCACTTT.

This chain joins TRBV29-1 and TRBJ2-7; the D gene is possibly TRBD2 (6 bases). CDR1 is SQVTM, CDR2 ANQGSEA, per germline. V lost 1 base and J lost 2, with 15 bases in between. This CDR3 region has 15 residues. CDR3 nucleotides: TGCAGCGTTGAAGGGTGGGGCAGGGAGGCCTACGAGCAGTACTTC. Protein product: CSVEGWGREAYEQYF.

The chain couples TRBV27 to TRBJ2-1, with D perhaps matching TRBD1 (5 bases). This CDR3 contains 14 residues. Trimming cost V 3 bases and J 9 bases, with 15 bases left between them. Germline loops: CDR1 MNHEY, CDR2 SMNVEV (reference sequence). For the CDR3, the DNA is TGTGCCAGCAGTTTCAACAGGATAAACACTGAGCAGTTCTTC. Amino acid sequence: CASSFNRINTEQFF.

CDR3 sequence reads: CASSSLATYSSTDTQYF. CDR3 DNA sequence: TGTGCCAGCAGCTCACTCGCGACCTATAGCAGCACAGATACGCAGTATTTT. This chain connects TRBV7-2 to TRBJ2-3; D remains ambiguous. V lost 4 bases and J 0 bases, leaving 17 bases between the germline ends. Looked up from germline, CDR1 is SGHTA and CDR2 is FQGNSA. The CDR3 runs to 17 residues.

Here the CDR3 DNA reads TGTGCCAGCAGCCCGACTAGCGGGAGCTTCTACGAGCAGTACTTC. Amino acid sequence: CASSPTSGSFYEQYF. V is TRBV7-7 and J is TRBJ2-7, with TRBD2 identical over 12 bases. V dropped 5 bases and J dropped 3; count of bases not matched to a gene: 5. The germline gives CDR1 SSHAT, CDR2 FNYEAQ (reference sequence). The CDR3 spans 15 residues.

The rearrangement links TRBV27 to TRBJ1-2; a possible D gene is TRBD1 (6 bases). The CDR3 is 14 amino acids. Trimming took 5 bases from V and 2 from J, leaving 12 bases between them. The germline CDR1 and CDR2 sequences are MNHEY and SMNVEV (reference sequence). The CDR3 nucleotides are TGTGCCAGCAGTCGTTTGCAGGGGAACTATGGCTACACCTTC. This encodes CASSRLQGNYGYTF.

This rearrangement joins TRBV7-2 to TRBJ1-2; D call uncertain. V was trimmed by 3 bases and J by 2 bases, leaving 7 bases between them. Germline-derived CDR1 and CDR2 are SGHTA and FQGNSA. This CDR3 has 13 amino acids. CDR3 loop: CASSLRGNYGYTF. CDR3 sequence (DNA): TGTGCCAGCAGCTTGCGAGGGAACTATGGCTACACCTTC.

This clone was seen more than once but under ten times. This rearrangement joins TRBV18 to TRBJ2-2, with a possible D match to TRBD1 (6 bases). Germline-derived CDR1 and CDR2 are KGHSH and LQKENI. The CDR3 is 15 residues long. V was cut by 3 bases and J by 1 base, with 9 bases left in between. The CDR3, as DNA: TGTGCCAGCTCACCTTCGACAGGGAACACCGGGGAGCTGTTTTTT. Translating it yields CASSPSTGNTGELFF.

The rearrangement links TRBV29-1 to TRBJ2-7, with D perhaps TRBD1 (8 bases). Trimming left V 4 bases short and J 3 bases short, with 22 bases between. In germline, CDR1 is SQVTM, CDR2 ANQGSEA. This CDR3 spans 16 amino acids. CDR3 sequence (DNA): TGCAGCGTTGTCCGAGCGGGGATCGGACAGGGCTACGAGCAGTACTTC. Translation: CSVVRAGIGQGYEQYF.

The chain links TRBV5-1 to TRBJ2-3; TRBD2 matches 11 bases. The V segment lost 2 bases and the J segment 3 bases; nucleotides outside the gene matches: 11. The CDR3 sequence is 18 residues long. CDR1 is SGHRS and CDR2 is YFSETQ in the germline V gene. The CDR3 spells CASSFSGTSGRGTDTQYF. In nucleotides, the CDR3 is TGCGCCAGCAGCTTCTCCGGCACTAGCGGGAGAGGGACAGATACGCAGTATTTT.

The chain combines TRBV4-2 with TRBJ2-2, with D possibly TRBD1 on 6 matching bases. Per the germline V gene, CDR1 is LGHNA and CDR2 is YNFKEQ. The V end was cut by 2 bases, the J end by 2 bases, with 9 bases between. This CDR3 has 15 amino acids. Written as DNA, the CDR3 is TGTGCCAGCAGCCAACAGGGGAGCAACACCGGGGAGCTGTTTTTT. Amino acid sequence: CASSQQGSNTGELFF.

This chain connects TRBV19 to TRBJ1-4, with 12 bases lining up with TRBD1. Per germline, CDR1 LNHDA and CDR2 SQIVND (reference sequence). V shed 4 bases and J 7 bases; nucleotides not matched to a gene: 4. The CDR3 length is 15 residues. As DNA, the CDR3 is TGTGCCAGTAGTAGGGACAGGGGGCAGCGTGAAAAACTGTTTTTT. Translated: CASSRDRGQREKLFF.

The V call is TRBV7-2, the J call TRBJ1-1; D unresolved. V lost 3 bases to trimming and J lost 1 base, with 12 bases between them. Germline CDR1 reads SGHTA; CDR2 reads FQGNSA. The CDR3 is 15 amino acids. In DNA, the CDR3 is TGTGCCAGCAGCTTCAACGGAGGATCGAACACTGAAGCTTTCTTT. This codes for CASSFNGGSNTEAFF.

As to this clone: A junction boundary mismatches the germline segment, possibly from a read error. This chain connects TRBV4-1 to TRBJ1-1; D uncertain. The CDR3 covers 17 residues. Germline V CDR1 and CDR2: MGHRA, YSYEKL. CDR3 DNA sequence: TGCGCCAGCAGCCAAGTTTCGCTGGTGGGGAGGAACACTGAAACTTTCTTT. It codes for CASSQVSLVGRNTETFF.

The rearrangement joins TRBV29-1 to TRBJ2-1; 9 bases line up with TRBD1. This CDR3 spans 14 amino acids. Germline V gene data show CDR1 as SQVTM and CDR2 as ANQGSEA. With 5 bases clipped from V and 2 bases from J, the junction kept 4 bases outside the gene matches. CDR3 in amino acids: CSVRTGDTYNEQFF. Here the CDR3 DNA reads TGCAGCGTTCGGACAGGGGATACCTACAATGAGCAGTTCTTC.

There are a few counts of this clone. CDR3 amino acids: CASRNSGGETQYF. In DNA form, the CDR3 reads TGTGCCAGCAGGAATAGCGGGGGAGAGACCCAGTACTTC. This chain uses TRBV12-3 or TRBV12-4 with TRBJ2-5; TRBD2 matches 9 bases. V was pared by 6 bases and J by 4 bases, with 3 bases of the junction left unmatched. The CDR3 totals 13 residues.

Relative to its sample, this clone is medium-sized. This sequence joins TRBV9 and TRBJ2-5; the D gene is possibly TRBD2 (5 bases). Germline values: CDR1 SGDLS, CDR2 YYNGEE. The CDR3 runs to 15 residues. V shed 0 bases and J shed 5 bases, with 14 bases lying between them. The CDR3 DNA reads TGTGCCAGCAGCGTAGTAGGGAGCTCGGGGGAGACCCAGTACTTC. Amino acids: CASSVVGSSGETQYF.

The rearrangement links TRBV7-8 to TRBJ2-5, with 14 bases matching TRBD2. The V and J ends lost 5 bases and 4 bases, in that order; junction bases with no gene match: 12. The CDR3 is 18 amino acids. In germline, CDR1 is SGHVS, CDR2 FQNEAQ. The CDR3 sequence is CASSRPTSGGAGGETQYF. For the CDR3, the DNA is TGTGCCAGCAGCCGACCGACTAGCGGGGGGGCGGGAGGAGAGACCCAGTACTTC.

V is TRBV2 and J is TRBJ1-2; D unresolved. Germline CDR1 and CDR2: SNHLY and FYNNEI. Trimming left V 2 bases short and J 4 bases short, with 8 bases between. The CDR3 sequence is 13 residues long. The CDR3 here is CASSERGAYGYTF. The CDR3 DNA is TGTGCCAGCAGTGAACGGGGTGCCTATGGCTACACCTTC. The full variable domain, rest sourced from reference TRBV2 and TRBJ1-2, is EPEVTQTPSHQVTQMGQEVILRCVPISNHLYFYWYRQILGQKVEFLVSFYNNEISEKSEIFDDQFSVERPDGSNFTLKIRSTKLEDSAMYFCASSERGAYGYTFGSGTRLTVV.

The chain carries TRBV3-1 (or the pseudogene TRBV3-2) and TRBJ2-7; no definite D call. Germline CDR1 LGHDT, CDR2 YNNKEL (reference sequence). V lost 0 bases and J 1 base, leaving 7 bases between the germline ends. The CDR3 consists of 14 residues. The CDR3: CASSQEHRSYEQYF. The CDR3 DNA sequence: TGTGCCAGCAGCCAAGAACACAGATCCTACGAGCAGTACTTC.

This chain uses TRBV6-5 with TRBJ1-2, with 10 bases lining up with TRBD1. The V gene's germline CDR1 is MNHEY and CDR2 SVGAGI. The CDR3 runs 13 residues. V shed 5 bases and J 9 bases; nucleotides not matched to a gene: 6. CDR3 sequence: CASSLGTGVSYTF. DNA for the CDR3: TGTGCCAGCAGTCTCGGGACAGGGGTAAGCTACACCTTC.